This section outlines one T cell receptor (beta chain) sequence together with its context. The antigen is undetermined. Trimming cost V 3 bases and J 6 bases; bases outside gene matches: 8. This CDR3 has 16 residues. Germline loops: CDR1 LNHDA, CDR2 SQIVND (reference sequence). Clones were read by immunoSEQ multiplex PCR, and TCRdb kept only the in-frame ones, dropping some. Here the sample spans tens of thousands of clones, roughly 85% being singletons. This entry comes from a study of T cell responses to AZD1222 COVID-19 vaccine. The study's findings and limits: CD4 TCRs linked to vaccination spanned spike, dominating at 160-218 and 743-854. Repertoires in all cases were sampled only once the peak T cell response had passed. Donors, mostly white British, included more females; clonal diversity was possibly underestimated. The study identified only a handful of AZD1222 recipients as seropositive at baseline.

This chain joins TRBV19 and TRBJ2-2; 9 bases agree with TRBD1. This specimen was peripheral blood, taken on day 0 of AZD1222 vaccination. The clonotype originates from an adult in good health. The CDR3 loop reads CASSMSGQGSSGELFF. CDR3 sequence (DNA): TGTGCCAGTAGTATGTCGGGACAGGGATCCTCCGGGGAGCTGTTTTTT. The complete variable domain, with remaining parts taken from reference TRBV19 and TRBJ2-2, reads DGGITQSPKYLFRKEGQNVTLSCEQNLNHDAMYWYRQDPGQGLRLIYYSQIVNDFQKGDIAEGYSVSREKKESFPLTVTSAQKNPTAFYLCASSMSGQGSSGELFFGEGSRLTVL.